This T cell receptor beta chain was identified during a study of cytomegalovirus exposure and HLA in healthy donors. The CDR3 sequence is 18 residues long. V dropped 2 bases and J dropped 3; count of bases not matched to a gene: 13. Germline CDR1 and CDR2: SGHDT and YYEEEE. Researchers ran the PCR with 60 Vbeta and 13 Jbeta primers. Assay: immunoSEQ multiplex PCR; the TCRdb copy retains only in-frame clones and omits some. The listing records fewer than 150,000 clones. This rearrangement joins TRBV5-6 to TRBJ2-1; 8 nucleotides line up with TRBD1. This receptor was obtained from a woman aged 55-75 years in good health and CMV-seronegative. The sequenced sample was PBMCs. Here the CDR3 reads CASSFRTGFLGSYNEQFF. The CDR3 region has the DNA TGTGCCAGCAGCTTTAGGACAGGGTTTTTGGGTAGCTACAATGAGCAGTTCTTC.